The clone carrying this T cell receptor beta chain was recorded at least ten times. CDR1 and CDR2 from the germline V gene are LGHDT and YNNKEL (reference sequence). The ends lost 5 bases at V and 0 bases at J; junction bases unmatched: 7. CDR3 length equals 17 residues. TCRdb itself ran the 5' RACE reads through MiXCR, one entry per CDR3 protein. The repertoire has 20,000 to 25,000 distinct CDR3 sequences, less than 40% of them found once; the top ten carry about 2%. The chain joins TRBV3-1 to TRBJ2-3; 11 nucleotides line up with TRBD2. The sequenced material came from tumor-infiltrating naive CD4+ T cells sorted from the breast tumor. Subset defined: naive CD4+ T cells, CD4+CD45RA+CD25-. The sequence came from a female donor with breast cancer. The CDR3 coding sequence is TGTGCCAGCAGCGGATTACGACTAGCGGGGAGCACAGATACGCAGTATTTT. Its translation is CASSGLRLAGSTDTQYF.